This TCR beta chain comes out of a study of shared clonotypes between healthy human individuals. Points from the study as a whole: In general, naive subsets displayed greater estimated richness than memory subsets did. In contrast to clonotypes shared by all four donors, non-shared clonotypes had lower generation probabilities.

A split of CD4+ cells into CD45RA+ naive and CD45RA-negative memory subsets was performed. The CDR3 runs to 15 residues. From germline, CDR1 is SGHTA and CDR2 FQGTGA. The V gene lost 5 bases and the J gene lost 6 bases, with 17 bases spanning the gap. Sequencing was performed with immunoSEQ multiplex PCR; in TCRdb, only in-frame clones are kept and a portion is missing. Altogether roughly 700,000 clones are present, approximately 79% being singletons, with the ten largest covering around 1.6%. Worth noting for this clone: As yet, its antigen is unknown.

This TCR was recovered from a woman aged 30 to 39 in good health. The sequenced material came from memory CD4+ T cells sorted from blood. The subset was: CD45RA-negative fraction. The chain recombines TRBV7-3 with TRBJ2-1; D is ambiguous. CDR3 amino acids: CASSSNTQPRNEQFF. CDR3 nucleotide sequence: TGTGCCAGCAGCAGCAACACACAGCCTCGCAATGAGCAGTTCTTC. Full variable domain (outside the CDR3, taken from reference TRBV7-3 and TRBJ2-1): GAGVSQTPSNKVTEKGKYVELRCDPISGHTALYWYRQSLGQGPEFLIYFQGTGAADDSGLPNDRFFAVRPEGSVSTLKIQRTERGDSAVYLCASSSNTQPRNEQFFGPGTRLTVL.